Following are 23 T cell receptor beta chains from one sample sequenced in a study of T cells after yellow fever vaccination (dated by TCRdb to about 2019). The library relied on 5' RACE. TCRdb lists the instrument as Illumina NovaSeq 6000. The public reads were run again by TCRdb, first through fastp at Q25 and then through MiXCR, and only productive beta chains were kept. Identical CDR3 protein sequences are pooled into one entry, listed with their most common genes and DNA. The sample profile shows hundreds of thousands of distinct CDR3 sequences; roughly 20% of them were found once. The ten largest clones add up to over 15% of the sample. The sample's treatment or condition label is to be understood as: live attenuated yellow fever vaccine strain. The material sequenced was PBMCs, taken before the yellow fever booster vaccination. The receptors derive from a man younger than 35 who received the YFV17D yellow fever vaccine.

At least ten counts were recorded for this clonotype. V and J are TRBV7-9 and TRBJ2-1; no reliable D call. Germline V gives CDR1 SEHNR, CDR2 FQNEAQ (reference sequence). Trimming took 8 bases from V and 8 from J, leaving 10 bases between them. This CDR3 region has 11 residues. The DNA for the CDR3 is TGTGCCAGCTCCCGGGCGGATGAGCAGTTCTTC. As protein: CASSRADEQFF.

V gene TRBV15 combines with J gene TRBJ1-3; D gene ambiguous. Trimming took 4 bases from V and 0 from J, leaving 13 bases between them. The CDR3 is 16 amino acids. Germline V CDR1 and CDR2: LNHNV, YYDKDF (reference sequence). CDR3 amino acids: CATSTSRQFSGNTIYF. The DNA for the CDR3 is TGTGCCACCAGCACAAGCAGGCAATTCTCTGGAAACACCATATATTTT.

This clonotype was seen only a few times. The CDR3, as DNA: TGTGCCAGCAGCAAAGCGGGACAGGTCCCCCACGAGCAGTACTTC. Residues: CASSKAGQVPHEQYF. The V call is TRBV12-3 or TRBV12-4, the J call TRBJ2-7, with a possible D match to TRBD1 (8 bases). This CDR3 is built from 15 residues. Trimming removed 6 bases from V and 5 bases from J, with 20 bases in between.

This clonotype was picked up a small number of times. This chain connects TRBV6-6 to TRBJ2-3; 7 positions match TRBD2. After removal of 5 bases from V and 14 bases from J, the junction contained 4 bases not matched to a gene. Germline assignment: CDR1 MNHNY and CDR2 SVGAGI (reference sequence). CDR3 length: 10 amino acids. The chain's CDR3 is CASSGGLWYF. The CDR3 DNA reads TGTGCCAGCAGTGGGGGACTATGGTATTTT.

The CDR3 here is CASLAGSSHEQYF. CDR3 nucleotide sequence: TGTGCCAGCTTAGCGGGGTCTTCTCACGAGCAGTACTTC. The chain joins TRBV12-3 or TRBV12-4 to TRBJ2-7; 8 bases fit TRBD2. With V trimmed by 8 bases and J by 5 bases, 8 bases remained unmatched. The CDR3 has 13 amino acids.

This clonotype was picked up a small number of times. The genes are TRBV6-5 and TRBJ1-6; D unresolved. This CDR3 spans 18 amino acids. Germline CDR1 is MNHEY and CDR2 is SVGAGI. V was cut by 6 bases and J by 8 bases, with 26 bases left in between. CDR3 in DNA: TGTGCCAGCAGCCTACTGCCCCTGGGAGGGAGTCTTTATTCACCCCTCCACTTT. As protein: CASSLLPLGGSLYSPLHF.

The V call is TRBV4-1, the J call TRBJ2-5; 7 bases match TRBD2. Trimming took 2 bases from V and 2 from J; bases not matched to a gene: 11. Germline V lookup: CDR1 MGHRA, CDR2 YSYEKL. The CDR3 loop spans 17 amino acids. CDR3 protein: CASSQSNQAGVQETQYF. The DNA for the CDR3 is TGCGCCAGCAGCCAATCGAACCAGGCGGGGGTACAAGAGACCCAGTACTTC.

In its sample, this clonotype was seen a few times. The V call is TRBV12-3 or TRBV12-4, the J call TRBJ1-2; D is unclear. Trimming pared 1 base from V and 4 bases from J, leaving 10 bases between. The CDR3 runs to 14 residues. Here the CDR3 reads CASSLEGLVYGYTF. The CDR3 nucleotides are TGTGCCAGCAGTTTAGAGGGTCTAGTCTATGGCTACACCTTC.

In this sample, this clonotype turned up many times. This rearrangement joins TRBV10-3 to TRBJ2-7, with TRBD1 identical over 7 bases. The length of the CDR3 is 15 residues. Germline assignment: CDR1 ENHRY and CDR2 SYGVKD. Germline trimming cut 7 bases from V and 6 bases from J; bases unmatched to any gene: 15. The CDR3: CAITQGEQGRSEQYF. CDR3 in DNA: TGTGCCATCACCCAGGGGGAACAGGGGCGCAGCGAGCAGTACTTC.

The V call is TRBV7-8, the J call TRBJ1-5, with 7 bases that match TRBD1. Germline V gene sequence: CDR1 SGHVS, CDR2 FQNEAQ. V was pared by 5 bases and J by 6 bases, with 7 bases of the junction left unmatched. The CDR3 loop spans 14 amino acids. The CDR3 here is CASSMGQRIQPQHF. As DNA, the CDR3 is TGTGCCAGCAGCATGGGACAGAGGATTCAGCCCCAGCATTTT.

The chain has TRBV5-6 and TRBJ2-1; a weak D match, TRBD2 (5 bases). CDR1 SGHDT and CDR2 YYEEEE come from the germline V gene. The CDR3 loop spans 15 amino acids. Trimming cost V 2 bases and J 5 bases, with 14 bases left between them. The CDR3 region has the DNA TGTGCCAGCAGCTTCTCGGGGAGCCACAACAATGAGCAGTTCTTC. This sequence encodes CASSFSGSHNNEQFF.

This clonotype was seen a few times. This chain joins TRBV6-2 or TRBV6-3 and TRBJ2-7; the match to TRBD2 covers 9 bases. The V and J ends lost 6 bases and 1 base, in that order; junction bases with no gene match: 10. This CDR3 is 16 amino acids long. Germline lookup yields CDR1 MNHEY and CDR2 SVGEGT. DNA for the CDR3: TGTGCCAGCAGCCTACTTTGGAGCGGGGGGTCCTACGAGCAGTACGTC. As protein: CASSLLWSGGSYEQYV.

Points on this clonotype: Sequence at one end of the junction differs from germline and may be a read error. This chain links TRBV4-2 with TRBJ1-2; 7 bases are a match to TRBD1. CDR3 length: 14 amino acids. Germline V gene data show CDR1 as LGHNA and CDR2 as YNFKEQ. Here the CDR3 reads CASSQDSRADRHFF. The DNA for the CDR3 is TGTGCCAGCAGCCAAGATTCGCGGGCGGACAGGCACTTCTTC.

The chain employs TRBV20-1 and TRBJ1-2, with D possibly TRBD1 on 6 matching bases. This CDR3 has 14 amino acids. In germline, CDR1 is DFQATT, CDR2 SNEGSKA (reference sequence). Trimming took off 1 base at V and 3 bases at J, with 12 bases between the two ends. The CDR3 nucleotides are TGCAGTGCTAGAGGAAGGGGGAGGGACTATGGCTACACCTTC. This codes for CSARGRGRDYGYTF.

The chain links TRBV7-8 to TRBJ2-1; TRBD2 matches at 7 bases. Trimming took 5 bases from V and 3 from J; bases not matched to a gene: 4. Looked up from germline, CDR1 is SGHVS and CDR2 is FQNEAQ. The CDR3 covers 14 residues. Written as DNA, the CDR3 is TGTGCCAGCAGCCCAAGGACTAGCTACAATGAGCAGTTCTTC. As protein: CASSPRTSYNEQFF. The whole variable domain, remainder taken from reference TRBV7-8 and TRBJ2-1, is GAGVSQSPRYKVAKRGQDVALRCDPISGHVSLFWYQQALGQGPEFLTYFQNEAQLDKSGLPSDRFFAERPEGSVSTLKIQRTQQEDSAVYLCASSPRTSYNEQFFGPGTRLTVL.

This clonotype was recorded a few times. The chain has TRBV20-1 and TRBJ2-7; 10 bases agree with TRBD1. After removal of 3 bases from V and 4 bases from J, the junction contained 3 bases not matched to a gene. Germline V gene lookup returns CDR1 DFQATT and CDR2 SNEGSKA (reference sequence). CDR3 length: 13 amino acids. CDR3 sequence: CSASRDRGYEQYF. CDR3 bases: TGCAGTGCTAGTCGGGACAGGGGTTACGAGCAGTACTTC.

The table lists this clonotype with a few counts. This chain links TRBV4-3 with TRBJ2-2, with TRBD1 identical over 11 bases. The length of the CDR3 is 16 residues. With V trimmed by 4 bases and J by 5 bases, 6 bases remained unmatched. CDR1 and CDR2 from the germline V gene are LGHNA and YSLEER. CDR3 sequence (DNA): TGCGCCAGCAGCCCCCGGGACAGGGGGGGAACCGGGGAGCTGTTTTTT. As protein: CASSPRDRGGTGELFF.

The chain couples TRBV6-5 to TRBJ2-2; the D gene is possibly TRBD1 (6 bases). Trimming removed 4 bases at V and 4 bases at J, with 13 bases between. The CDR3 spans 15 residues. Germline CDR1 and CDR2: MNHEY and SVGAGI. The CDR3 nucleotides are TGTGCCAGCAGTTCGAGACCAGGGGTCACCGGGGAGCTGTTTTTT. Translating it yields CASSSRPGVTGELFF.

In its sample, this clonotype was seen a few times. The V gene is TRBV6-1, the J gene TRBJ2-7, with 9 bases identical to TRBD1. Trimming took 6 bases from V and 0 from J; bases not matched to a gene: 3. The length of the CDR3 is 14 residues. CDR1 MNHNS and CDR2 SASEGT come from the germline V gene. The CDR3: CASRQQGASYEQYF. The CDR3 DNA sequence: TGTGCCAGCAGACAACAGGGGGCCTCCTACGAGCAGTACTTC.

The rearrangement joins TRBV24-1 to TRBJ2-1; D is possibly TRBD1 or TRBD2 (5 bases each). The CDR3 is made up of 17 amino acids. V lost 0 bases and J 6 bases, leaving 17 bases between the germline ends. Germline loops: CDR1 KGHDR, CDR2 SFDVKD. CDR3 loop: CATSDLGSFGTINEQFF. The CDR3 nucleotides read TGTGCCACCAGTGATTTGGGATCTTTCGGGACCATCAATGAGCAGTTCTTC.

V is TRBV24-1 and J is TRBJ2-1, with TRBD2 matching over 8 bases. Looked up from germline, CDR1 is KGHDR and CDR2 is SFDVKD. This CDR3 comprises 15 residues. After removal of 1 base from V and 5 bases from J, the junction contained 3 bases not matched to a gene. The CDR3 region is CATSDFGLAHNEQFF. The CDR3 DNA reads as TGTGCCACCAGTGATTTTGGACTAGCCCACAATGAGCAGTTCTTC.

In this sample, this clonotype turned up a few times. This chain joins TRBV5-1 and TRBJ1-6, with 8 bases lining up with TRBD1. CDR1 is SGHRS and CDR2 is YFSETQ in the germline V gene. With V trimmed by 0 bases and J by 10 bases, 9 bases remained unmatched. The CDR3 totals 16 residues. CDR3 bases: TGCGCCAGCAGCTTGGAACGGACAGGGTGGGACTCACCCCTCCACTTT. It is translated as CASSLERTGWDSPLHF.

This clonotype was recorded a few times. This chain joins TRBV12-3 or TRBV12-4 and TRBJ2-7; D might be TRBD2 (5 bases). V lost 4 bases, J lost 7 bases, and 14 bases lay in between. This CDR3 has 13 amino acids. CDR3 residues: CASSSNLDYEQYF. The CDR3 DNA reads TGTGCCAGCAGTTCAAACCTCGACTATGAGCAGTACTTC.